The sequence of this T cell receptor beta chain was determined in a study of Graves' ophthalmopathy and Graves' hyperthyroidism. At the level of the study: Before any treatment was given, at initial diagnosis, peripheral blood was collected.

The authors amplified TCR beta CDR3 regions, and they did so from RNA transcripts for repertoire sequencing. HTBI-primed first-round RT-PCR preceded second-round multiplex PCR. TCRdb used MiXCR to reprocess the multiplex PCR reads, holding one entry per CDR3 protein. The table lists some 380,000 distinct CDR3 sequences, just over 15% of them singletons. Stable hyperthyroidism meant no ophthalmopathy within 18 months of follow-up. Trimming cost V 7 bases and J 7 bases, with 19 bases left between them. This CDR3 is built from 14 residues. Germline V gene lookup returns CDR1 MNHEY and CDR2 SVGEGT. This clonotype was picked up many times. Antigen unknown. General study findings and limits: In predicting ophthalmopathy progression, the model reached 70% to 71% sensitivity and under 85% specificity. Blood shared most expanded thyroid clonotypes above 0.001 frequency.

This receptor was taken from a woman aged 18-29 years with stable Graves' hyperthyroidism. The V call is TRBV6-2 or TRBV6-3, the J call TRBJ1-1, with unresolved D. Specimen: peripheral blood. CDR3 in DNA: TGTGCCAGCACCCGGACTGGGCCTCCGGGTGAAGCTTTCTTT. Translation gives CASTRTGPPGEAFF.